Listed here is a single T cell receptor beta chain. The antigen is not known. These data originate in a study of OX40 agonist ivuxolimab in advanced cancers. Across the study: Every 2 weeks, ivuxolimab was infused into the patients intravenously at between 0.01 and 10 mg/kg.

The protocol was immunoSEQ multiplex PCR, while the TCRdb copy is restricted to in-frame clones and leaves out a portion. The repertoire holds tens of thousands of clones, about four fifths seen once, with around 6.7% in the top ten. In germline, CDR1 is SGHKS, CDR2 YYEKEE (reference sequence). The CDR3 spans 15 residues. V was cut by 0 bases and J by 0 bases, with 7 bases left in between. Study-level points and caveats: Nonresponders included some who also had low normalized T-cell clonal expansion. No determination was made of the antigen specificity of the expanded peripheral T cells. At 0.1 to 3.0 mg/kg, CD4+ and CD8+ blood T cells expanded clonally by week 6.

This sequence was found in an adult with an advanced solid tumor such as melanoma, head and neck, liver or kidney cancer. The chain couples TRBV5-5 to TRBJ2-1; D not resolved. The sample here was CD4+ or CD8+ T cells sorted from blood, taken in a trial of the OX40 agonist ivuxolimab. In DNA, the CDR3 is TGTGCCAGCAGCTTGGTGGGGATCTCCTACAATGAGCAGTTCTTC. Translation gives CASSLVGISYNEQFF.